This TCR beta chain comes out of a study of coeliac disease. Findings and limits, study-wide: Control samples showed higher TRB and TRG clonality than intraepithelial and lamina propria samples in active celiac disease. Few TRB amino acid sequences were shared between samples; most were unique. Of coeliac lamina propria samples, about 50% of the 18 held published gliadin-specific TRB sequences, versus 1 of 6 controls.

The CDR3 sequence is 14 residues long. Germline V gene sequence: CDR1 MNHNY, CDR2 SVGAGI (reference sequence). Trimming removed 5 bases from V and 4 bases from J; junction bases left unmatched: 7. Of note for this clone: No antigen is known for it.

The assay was immunoSEQ multiplex PCR, and TCRdb's table has in-frame clones only and misses some. Among 5,000 or so clones, about 71% were seen once, and the ten largest hold roughly 5.7%. What was sequenced was lymphocytes from the gut lamina propria. The rearrangement joins TRBV6-6 to TRBJ1-2, with 7 positions matching TRBD1. This sequence was found in a man aged 18 to 29 with celiac disease on a gluten-free diet. CDR3 DNA: TGTGCCAGCAGTACTCGGGACAGACCCTATGGCTACACCTTC. Protein product: CASSTRDRPYGYTF.